This record covers a single TCR beta chain. Its cognate antigen is unknown. It was with 60 Vbeta and 13 Jbeta primers that the PCR ran. The protocol was immunoSEQ multiplex PCR, while the TCRdb copy is restricted to in-frame clones and leaves out a portion. The table lists 130,000 or so clones, about 76% of them singletons. These data belong to a study of cytomegalovirus exposure and HLA in healthy donors. Looking at the study overall: Early on, a data release was issued that held about 85 million unique TCRs from HLA-typed donors. Caucasian-associated ancestry cluster membership applied to around 80% of 398 genotyped donors.

This CDR3 is 14 amino acids long. V lost 5 bases and J 5 bases, leaving 10 bases between the germline ends. The germline V gene encodes CDR1 LNHDA and CDR2 SQIVND (reference sequence). The study's findings and limits: For most TCR beta V segments, an earlier analysis put the productive rate at about 87% or about 30% of the time. Association with HLA alleles at 0.05 false discovery rate was found for 16,951 TCR beta sequences in a later analysis.

The source is a man aged 35-49 years in good health and CMV-seropositive. The material sequenced was PBMCs. J is TRBJ1-6 and V is TRBV19; D gene ambiguous. The CDR3 bases are TGTGCCAGTAGTCCGGGAATTAATAATTCACCCCTCCACTTT. Its protein is CASSPGINNSPLHF.